The 21 T cell receptor beta chains below were found in one sample sequenced in a study of blood T cell repertoires in COVID-19. Assay used: immunoSEQ multiplex PCR; TCRdb lists only in-frame clones, some missing. The table shows about 64,000 clones, with approximately 90% occurring only once. The sample consisted of peripheral blood. The receptors derive from a man aged 45 to 65 with active COVID-19.

V is TRBV4-3 and J is TRBJ2-7; 9 bases map to TRBD1. With V trimmed by 3 bases and J by 5 bases, 11 bases remained unmatched. The CDR3 has 16 residues. Looked up from germline, CDR1 is LGHNA and CDR2 is YSLEER. The CDR3 sequence is CASSQELQGAFDEQYF. The DNA of the CDR3 is TGCGCCAGCAGCCAGGAACTACAGGGGGCTTTCGACGAGCAGTACTTC.

The chain carries TRBV19 and TRBJ1-2; 11 nucleotides match TRBD1. The V gene end was trimmed by 6 bases and the J gene end by 3 bases; junction bases not matched to a gene: 9. Germline V gene sequence: CDR1 LNHDA, CDR2 SQIVND (reference sequence). The CDR3 length is 16 residues. The CDR3 nucleotides read TGTGCCAGTAGCGGACAGGGGGCGTTGGGCGACTATGGCTACACCTTC. Residues: CASSGQGALGDYGYTF.

The rearrangement links TRBV27 to TRBJ1-5; TRBD1 is a possible D gene (6 bases). CDR1 is MNHEY and CDR2 is SMNVEV in the germline V gene (reference sequence). V gave up 5 bases and J gave up 3 bases, with 17 bases separating them. The CDR3 covers 16 residues. The CDR3 region is CASSGQQGFINQPQHF. CDR3 in DNA: TGTGCCAGCAGTGGACAACAGGGCTTTATCAATCAGCCCCAGCATTTT.

The chain links TRBV2 to TRBJ1-4; 8 bases fit TRBD1. This CDR3 has 12 residues. In germline, CDR1 is SNHLY, CDR2 FYNNEI. The trim removed 10 bases at V and 8 bases at J, leaving 6 bases unmatched. CDR3 DNA sequence: TGTGCCACCAGGGGGCGTGGGGAAAAACTGTTTTTT. It yields the protein CATRGRGEKLFF.

This clone was counted a single time. The chain recombines TRBV27 with TRBJ2-7; 7 nucleotides line up with TRBD1. The germline V gene has CDR1 MNHEY and CDR2 SMNVEV (reference sequence). V gave up 5 bases and J gave up 3 bases; unmatched junction bases: 10. The CDR3 spans 15 residues. The DNA of the CDR3 is TGTGCCAGCAGTCCCTTGACAGGGTCCGACTACGAGCAGTACTTC. Encoded protein: CASSPLTGSDYEQYF.

J is TRBJ2-5 and V is TRBV6-4, with 10 bases aligning to TRBD2. V shed 7 bases, J shed 3 bases, and the junction held 14 bases outside the gene matches. In germline, CDR1 is MRHNA, CDR2 SNTAGT. The CDR3 has 17 amino acids. The CDR3 sequence is CASTSRGSGGKEETQYF. CDR3 in DNA: TGTGCCAGCACCTCAAGGGGTAGCGGGGGGAAAGAAGAGACCCAGTACTTC.

CDR3 in amino acids: CASSQDEGQGAHQPQHF. For the CDR3, the DNA is TGTGCCAGCAGCCAAGATGAGGGGCAGGGGGCGCATCAGCCCCAGCATTTT. This chain joins TRBV3-1 (or the pseudogene TRBV3-2) and TRBJ1-5; 8 bases match TRBD1. V shed 0 bases, J shed 5 bases, and the junction held 9 bases outside the gene matches. The CDR3 is 17 amino acids. Germline values: CDR1 LGHDT, CDR2 YNNKEL (reference sequence).

The chain recombines TRBV19 with TRBJ2-7; TRBD2 matches 10 bases. V was clipped by 4 bases and J by 3 bases; unmatched bases: 3. Germline V gene data show CDR1 as LNHDA and CDR2 as SQIVND (reference sequence). The length of the CDR3 is 14 residues. CDR3 protein: CASSTVAGGYEQYF. CDR3 sequence (DNA): TGTGCCAGTAGTACTGTAGCGGGGGGCTACGAGCAGTACTTC.

This clone was observed a handful of times. The chain employs TRBV18 and TRBJ1-5, with 10 bases that match TRBD1. The CDR3 is 14 amino acids. J gave up 9 bases and V 5 bases, and 7 bases lay outside the gene matches. Germline lookup yields CDR1 KGHSH and CDR2 LQKENI. The CDR3 here is CASSTTGGPRPQHF. In nucleotides, the CDR3 is TGTGCCAGCTCAACGACAGGGGGCCCTCGGCCCCAGCATTTT.

J is TRBJ2-1 and V is TRBV24-1, with D possibly TRBD2 on 6 matching bases. This CDR3 has 13 amino acids. V lost 6 bases to trimming and J lost 8 bases, with 13 bases between them. From germline, CDR1 is KGHDR and CDR2 SFDVKD. The CDR3 DNA reads as TGTGCCACCAGTACTAGCCCTAACTATGAGCAGTTCTTC. It specifies CATSTSPNYEQFF.

The CDR3: CASSEASGGMETQYF. The CDR3, as DNA: TGTGCCAGCAGTGAAGCTAGCGGGGGGATGGAGACCCAGTACTTC. This chain links TRBV6-1 with TRBJ2-5; 10 bases line up with TRBD2. The germline V gene has CDR1 MNHNS and CDR2 SASEGT. The CDR3 has 15 amino acids. V dropped 0 bases and J dropped 5; count of bases not matched to a gene: 3.

The genes are TRBV6-5 and TRBJ2-7; a weak D match, TRBD1 (5 bases). Germline V gene lookup returns CDR1 MNHEY and CDR2 SVGAGI. V was cut by 11 bases and J by 4 bases, with 24 bases left in between. CDR3 length: 15 amino acids. In DNA, the CDR3 is TGTGCCGCGAGTTCCCCAGGGAATGGTTTATACGAGCAGTACTTC. It yields the protein CAASSPGNGLYEQYF.

The J gene is TRBJ2-7, the V gene TRBV3-1 (or the pseudogene TRBV3-2), with TRBD2 matching over 7 bases. Per the germline V gene, CDR1 is LGHDT and CDR2 is YNNKEL (reference sequence). Germline trimming cut 3 bases from V and 3 bases from J; bases unmatched to any gene: 8. This CDR3 spans 15 amino acids. The DNA of the CDR3 is TGTGCCAGCAGCCATCCCTTGACTAGCAGCTACGAGCAGTACTTC. Encoded protein: CASSHPLTSSYEQYF.

The gene calls are TRBV9 and TRBJ1-2; 11 bases are a match to TRBD1. The ends lost 4 bases at V and 5 bases at J; junction bases unmatched: 7. CDR3 length equals 15 residues. Germline assignment: CDR1 SGDLS and CDR2 YYNGEE. CDR3 protein: CASSPQGQGAYGYTF. The CDR3, as DNA: TGTGCCAGCAGCCCCCAAGGACAGGGGGCGTATGGCTACACCTTC.

The CDR3 spells CASSGTGDGYTF. The CDR3 coding sequence is TGTGCTAGTTCAGGGACAGGGGATGGCTACACCTTC. This rearrangement joins TRBV27 to TRBJ1-2; 10 bases agree with TRBD1. Germline lookup yields CDR1 MNHEY and CDR2 SMNVEV (reference sequence). This CDR3 is 12 amino acids long.

The chain carries TRBV12-3 or TRBV12-4 and TRBJ2-7, with a tentative D call TRBD1 (7 bases). The CDR3 sequence is 12 residues long. V lost 3 bases and J lost 6, with 9 bases in between. CDR3 loop: CASSLEGAEQYF. CDR3 nucleotides: TGTGCCAGCAGTTTGGAGGGGGCCGAGCAGTACTTC.

CDR3 DNA sequence: TGCAGCGTTGCTACAGGGAGATCTAACTATGGCTACACCTTC. Translation gives CSVATGRSNYGYTF. The V call is TRBV29-1, the J call TRBJ1-2; possible D gene TRBD1, 6 bases. CDR1 and CDR2 from the germline V gene are SQVTM and ANQGSEA. The V end was cut by 4 bases, the J end by 0 bases, with 12 bases between. The CDR3 is made up of 14 amino acids.

The rearrangement joins TRBV3-1 (or the pseudogene TRBV3-2) to TRBJ1-3; possibly TRBD1 for D (6 bases). Per the germline V gene, CDR1 is LGHDT and CDR2 is YNNKEL (reference sequence). Trimming took 1 base from V and 11 from J, leaving 15 bases between them. This CDR3 has 14 amino acids. The CDR3 nucleotides read TGTGCCAGCAGCCAAGGGAGGACAGCCCTTGCCATATATTTT. Translated, it gives CASSQGRTALAIYF.

This chain joins TRBV5-1 and TRBJ1-1; D is possibly TRBD1 (6 bases). V was clipped by 5 bases and J by 8 bases, with 13 bases between them. CDR3 length: 12 amino acids. Germline V gene lookup returns CDR1 SGHRS and CDR2 YFSETQ. CDR3 residues: CASRQGTGEAFF. The CDR3 coding sequence is TGCGCCAGCAGACAGGGTACGGGAGAAGCTTTCTTT.

The chain couples TRBV27 to TRBJ2-2, with D tentatively TRBD2 (5 bases). Germline CDR1 and CDR2: MNHEY and SMNVEV (reference sequence). V dropped 6 bases and J dropped 0 bases, with 11 bases sitting between them. CDR3 size: 15 residues. CDR3 coding DNA: TGTGCCAGCAGCCAGCGGACGGCGAACACCGGGGAGCTGTTTTTT. Amino acids: CASSQRTANTGELFF.

J is TRBJ1-4 and V is TRBV6-5; 8 nucleotides align to TRBD1. The CDR3 loop spans 15 amino acids. V shed 0 bases, J shed 6 bases, and the junction held 3 bases outside the gene matches. Germline CDR1 MNHEY, CDR2 SVGAGI. The CDR3 loop reads CASSYSTGEYEKLFF. In DNA form, the CDR3 reads TGTGCCAGCAGTTACTCGACAGGGGAATATGAAAAACTGTTTTTT.